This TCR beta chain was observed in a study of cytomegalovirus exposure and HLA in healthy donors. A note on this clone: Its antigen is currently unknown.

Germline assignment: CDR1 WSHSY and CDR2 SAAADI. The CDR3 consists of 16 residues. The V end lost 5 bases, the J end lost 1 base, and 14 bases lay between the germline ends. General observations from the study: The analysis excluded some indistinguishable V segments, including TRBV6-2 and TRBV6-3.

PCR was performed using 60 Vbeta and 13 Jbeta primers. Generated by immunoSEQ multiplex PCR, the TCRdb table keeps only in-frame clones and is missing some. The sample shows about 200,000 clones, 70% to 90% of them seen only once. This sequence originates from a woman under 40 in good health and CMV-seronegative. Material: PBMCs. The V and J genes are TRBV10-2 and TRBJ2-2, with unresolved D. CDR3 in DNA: TGCGCCAGCAGTTCGGAGTTGGCCAGGAACACCGGGGAGCTGTTTTTT. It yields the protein CASSSELARNTGELFF.